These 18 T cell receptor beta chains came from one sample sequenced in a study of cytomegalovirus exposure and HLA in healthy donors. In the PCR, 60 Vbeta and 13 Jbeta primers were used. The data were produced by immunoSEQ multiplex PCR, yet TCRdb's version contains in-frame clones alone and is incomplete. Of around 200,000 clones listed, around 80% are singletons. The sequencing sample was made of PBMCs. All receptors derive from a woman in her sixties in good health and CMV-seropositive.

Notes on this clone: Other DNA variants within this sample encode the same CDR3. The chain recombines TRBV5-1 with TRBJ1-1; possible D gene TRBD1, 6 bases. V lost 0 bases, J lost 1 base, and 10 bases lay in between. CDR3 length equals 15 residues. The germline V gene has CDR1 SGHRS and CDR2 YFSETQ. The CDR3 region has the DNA TGCGCCAGCAGCTTGGTGGGAGGGGGGAACACTGAAGCTTTCTTT. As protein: CASSLVGGGNTEAFF.

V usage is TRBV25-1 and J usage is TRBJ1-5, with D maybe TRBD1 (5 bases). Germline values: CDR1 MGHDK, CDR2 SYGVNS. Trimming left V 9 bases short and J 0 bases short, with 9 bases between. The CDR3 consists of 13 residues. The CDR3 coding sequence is TGTGCCAGTTCACAGGATAGCAATCAGCCCCAGCATTTT. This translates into CASSQDSNQPQHF.

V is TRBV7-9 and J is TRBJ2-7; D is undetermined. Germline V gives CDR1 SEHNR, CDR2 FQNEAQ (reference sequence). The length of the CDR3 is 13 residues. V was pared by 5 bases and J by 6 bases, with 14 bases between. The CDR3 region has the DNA TGTGCCAGCAGCCCTAATTCAGCGTCCGAGCAGTACTTC. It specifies CASSPNSASEQYF.

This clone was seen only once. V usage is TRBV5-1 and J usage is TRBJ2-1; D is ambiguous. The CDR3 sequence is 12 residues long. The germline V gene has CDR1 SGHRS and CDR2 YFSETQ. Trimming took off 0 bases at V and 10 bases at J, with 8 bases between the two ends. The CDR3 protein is CASSLEYAEQFF. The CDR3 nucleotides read TGCGCCAGCAGCTTGGAGTATGCGGAGCAGTTCTTC.

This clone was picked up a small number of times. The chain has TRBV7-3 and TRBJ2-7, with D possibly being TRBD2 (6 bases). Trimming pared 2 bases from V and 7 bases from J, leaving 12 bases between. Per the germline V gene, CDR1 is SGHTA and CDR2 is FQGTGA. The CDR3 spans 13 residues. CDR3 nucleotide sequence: TGTGCCAGCAGCTTAGGGGAGGAGGGGGAGCAGTACTTC. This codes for CASSLGEEGEQYF. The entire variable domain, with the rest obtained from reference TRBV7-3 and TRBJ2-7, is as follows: GAGVSQTPSNKVTEKGKYVELRCDPISGHTALYWYRQSLGQGPEFLIYFQGTGAADDSGLPNDRFFAVRPEGSVSTLKIQRTERGDSAVYLCASSLGEEGEQYFGPGTRLTVT.

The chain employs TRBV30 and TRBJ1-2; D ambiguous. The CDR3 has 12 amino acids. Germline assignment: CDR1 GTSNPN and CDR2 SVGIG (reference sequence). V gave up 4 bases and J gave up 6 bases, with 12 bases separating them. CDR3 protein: CAWNVWSDGYTF. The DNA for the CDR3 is TGTGCCTGGAATGTTTGGAGCGATGGCTACACCTTC.

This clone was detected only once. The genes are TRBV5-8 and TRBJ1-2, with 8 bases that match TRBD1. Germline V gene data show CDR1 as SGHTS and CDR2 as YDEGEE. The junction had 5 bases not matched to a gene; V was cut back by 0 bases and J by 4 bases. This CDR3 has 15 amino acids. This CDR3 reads CASSLGGQGGYGYTF. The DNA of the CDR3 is TGTGCCAGCAGCTTGGGTGGACAGGGTGGCTATGGCTACACCTTC.

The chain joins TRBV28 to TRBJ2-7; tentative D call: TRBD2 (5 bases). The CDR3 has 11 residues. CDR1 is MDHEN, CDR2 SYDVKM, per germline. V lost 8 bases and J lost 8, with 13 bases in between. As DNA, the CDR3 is TGTGCCAGCGAGGGCCCCCTCAAGCAGTACTTC. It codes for CASEGPLKQYF.

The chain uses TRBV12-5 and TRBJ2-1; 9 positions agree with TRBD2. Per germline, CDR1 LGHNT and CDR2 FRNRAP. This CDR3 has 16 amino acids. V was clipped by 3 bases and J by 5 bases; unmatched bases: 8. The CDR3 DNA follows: TGTGCTAGTGGTTTCGGCAGCGGGGGGTATCACAATGAGCAGTTCTTC. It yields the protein CASGFGSGGYHNEQFF.

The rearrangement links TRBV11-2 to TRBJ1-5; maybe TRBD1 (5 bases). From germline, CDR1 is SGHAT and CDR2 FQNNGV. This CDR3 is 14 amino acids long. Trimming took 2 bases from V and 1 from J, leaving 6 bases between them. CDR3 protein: CASSLRQSNQPQHF. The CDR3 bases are TGTGCCAGCAGCTTACGACAGAGCAATCAGCCCCAGCATTTT.

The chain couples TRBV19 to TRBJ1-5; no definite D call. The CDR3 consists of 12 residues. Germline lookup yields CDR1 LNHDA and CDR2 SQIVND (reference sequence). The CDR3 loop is CASAKLYQPQHF. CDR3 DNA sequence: TGTGCAAGTGCAAAGCTATATCAGCCCCAGCATTTT.

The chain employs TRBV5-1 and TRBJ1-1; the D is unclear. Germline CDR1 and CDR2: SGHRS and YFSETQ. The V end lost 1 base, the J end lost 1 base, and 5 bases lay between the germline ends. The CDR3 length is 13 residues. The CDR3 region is CASSLRQNTEAFF. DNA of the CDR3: TGCGCCAGCAGCTTGAGACAGAACACTGAAGCTTTCTTT.

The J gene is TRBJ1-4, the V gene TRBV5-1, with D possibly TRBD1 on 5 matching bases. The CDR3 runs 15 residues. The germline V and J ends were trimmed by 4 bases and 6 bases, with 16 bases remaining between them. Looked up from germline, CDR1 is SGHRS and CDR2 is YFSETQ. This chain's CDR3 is CASSPGPGGDEKLFF. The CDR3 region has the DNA TGCGCCAGCAGCCCAGGGCCGGGTGGGGATGAAAAACTGTTTTTT.

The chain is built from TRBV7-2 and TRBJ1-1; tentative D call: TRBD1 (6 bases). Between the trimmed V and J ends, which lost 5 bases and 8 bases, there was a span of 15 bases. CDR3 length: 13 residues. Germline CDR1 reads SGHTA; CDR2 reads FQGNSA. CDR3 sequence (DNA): TGTGCCAGCAGCAAAGTGAGGGGGGGAGAAGCTTTCTTT. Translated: CASSKVRGGEAFF. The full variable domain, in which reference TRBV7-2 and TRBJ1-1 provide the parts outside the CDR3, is GAGVSQSPSNKVTEKGKDVELRCDPISGHTALYWYRQSLGQGLEFLIYFQGNSAPDKSGLPSDRFSAERTGGSVSTLTIQRTQQEDSAVYLCASSKVRGGEAFFGQGTRLTVV.

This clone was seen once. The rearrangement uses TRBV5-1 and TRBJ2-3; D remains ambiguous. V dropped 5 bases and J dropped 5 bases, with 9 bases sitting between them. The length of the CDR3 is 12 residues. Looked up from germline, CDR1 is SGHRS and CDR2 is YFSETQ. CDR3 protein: CASRFGQDTQYF. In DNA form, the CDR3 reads TGCGCCAGCAGGTTCGGTCAAGATACGCAGTATTTT.

The CDR3 sequence is CASSLEAEVEQFF. CDR3 bases: TGTGCCAGCAGCTTAGAGGCGGAAGTCGAGCAGTTCTTC. The gene calls are TRBV7-2 and TRBJ2-1; D not resolved. Trimming took 1 base from V and 10 from J, leaving 11 bases between them. There are 13 residues in the CDR3. Germline assignment: CDR1 SGHTA and CDR2 FQGNSA.

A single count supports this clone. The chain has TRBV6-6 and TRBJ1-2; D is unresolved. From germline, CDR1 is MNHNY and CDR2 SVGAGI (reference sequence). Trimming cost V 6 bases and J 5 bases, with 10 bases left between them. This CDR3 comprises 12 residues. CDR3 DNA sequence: TGTGCCAGCAGAGAAGACAAATATGGCTACACCTTC. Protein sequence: CASREDKYGYTF.

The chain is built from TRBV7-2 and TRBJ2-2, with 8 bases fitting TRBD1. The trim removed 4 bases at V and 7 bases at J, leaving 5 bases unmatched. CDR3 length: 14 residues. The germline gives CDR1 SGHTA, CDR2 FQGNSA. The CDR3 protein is CASSWDRTSGELFF. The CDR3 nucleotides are TGTGCCAGCAGCTGGGACAGGACCAGCGGGGAGCTGTTTTTT. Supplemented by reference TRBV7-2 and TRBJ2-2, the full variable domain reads GAGVSQSPSNKVTEKGKDVELRCDPISGHTALYWYRQSLGQGLEFLIYFQGNSAPDKSGLPSDRFSAERTGGSVSTLTIQRTQQEDSAVYLCASSWDRTSGELFFGEGSRLTVL.